This T cell receptor beta chain was identified during a study of blood T cell repertoires in COVID-19. At the level of the study: COVID-19 samples collected from the United States, Italy and Spain covered acute and convalescent phases. Nucleic acid was either cDNA or gDNA, and it came from T cells, B-cell-depleted T cells, or PBMCs.

Sequencing was performed with immunoSEQ multiplex PCR; in TCRdb, only in-frame clones are kept and a portion is missing. Seen here are fewer than 300,000 clones, 75% to 95% observed once, and the top ten hold around 1.1%. In assigning cohorts, the study relied on participant-reported clinical history. The CDR3 is 14 residues long. V gave up 12 bases and J gave up 0 bases; unmatched junction bases: 7. The germline CDR1 and CDR2 sequences are KGHDR and SFDVKD. Sequenced input: PBMCs or T cells enriched from blood (not recorded which). The chain uses TRBV24-1 and TRBJ1-5, with 7 bases identical to TRBD1. The receptor comes from a woman aged 30 to 39 who had recovered from COVID-19. CDR3 DNA sequence: TGTGCCGCACAGGGGTCCTATAGCAATCAGCCCCAGCATTTT. It specifies CAAQGSYSNQPQHF.